Listed here are 10 T cell receptor beta chains from one sample, sequenced in a study of blood T cells in healthy people across ages. Primed by a sample-barcoded 5' primer and a J-beta primer mix, a second PCR proceeded for about 6 to 12 cycles. TCRdb reanalysed the 5' RACE reads using MiXCR and keeps one entry per CDR3 protein. The sample shows about 1.6 million distinct CDR3 sequences, around 35% of them seen only once. Sequences were obtained from blood. The receptors here all came from a woman aged 25 to 45 in good health.

This clonotype was detected only a few times. The V gene is TRBV6-5, the J gene TRBJ1-2, with 7 nucleotides matching TRBD1. The CDR3 is made up of 14 amino acids. V shed 4 bases, J shed 4 bases, and the junction held 6 bases outside the gene matches. Germline lookup yields CDR1 MNHEY and CDR2 SVGAGI. The CDR3, as DNA: TGTGCCAGCAGTTCCGCCGGGACAGCCTATGGCTACACCTTC. Encoded protein: CASSSAGTAYGYTF.

This clonotype was picked up a small number of times. This chain joins TRBV4-1 and TRBJ1-1; D gene uncertain. With 1 base removed from V and 0 bases from J, the gap between germline ends came to 9 bases. This CDR3 has 15 residues. Germline assignment: CDR1 MGHRA and CDR2 YSYEKL. The chain's CDR3 is CASSQAGNLNTEAFF. Written as DNA, the CDR3 is TGCGCCAGCAGCCAAGCTGGTAACCTGAACACTGAAGCTTTCTTT.

This clonotype was picked up one time. The V gene is TRBV7-3, the J gene TRBJ2-5; TRBD2 might be the D (5 bases). The CDR3 is made up of 13 amino acids. Deletions cut 2 bases from V and 6 bases from J, with 10 bases between. Germline-derived CDR1 and CDR2 are SGHTA and FQGTGA. CDR3 residues: CASSLQLGKTQYF. As DNA, the CDR3 is TGTGCCAGCAGCTTACAACTCGGGAAGACCCAGTACTTC.

About this clonotype itself: Since a much larger clone is just one base distant, this may be a read error. The J gene is TRBJ2-7, the V gene TRBV7-3, with TRBD1 matching over 10 bases. The junction had 3 bases not matched to a gene; V was cut back by 1 base and J by 6 bases. The CDR3 is 14 amino acids. Germline V lookup: CDR1 SGHTA, CDR2 FQGTGA. The CDR3 nucleotides are TGTGCCAGCAGCTTAAACGGGGACAGGGGCGAGCAGTACTTC. This gives the protein CASSLNGDRGEQYF.

The table lists this clonotype with a few counts. The chain links TRBV6-1 to TRBJ2-2; 8 nucleotides align to TRBD1. The CDR3 has 17 amino acids. Germline V lookup: CDR1 MNHNS, CDR2 SASEGT. With 7 bases clipped from V and 0 bases from J, the junction kept 10 bases outside the gene matches. Written as DNA, the CDR3 is TGTGCCAGCACCTCGCGGGCAGGGGGCTCGAACACCGGGGAGCTGTTTTTT. Protein sequence: CASTSRAGGSNTGELFF.

The chain employs TRBV7-6 and TRBJ2-7; D is perhaps TRBD1 or TRBD2 (5 bases each). The CDR3 length is 11 residues. In germline, CDR1 is SGHVS, CDR2 FNYEAQ. Trimming shortened V by 4 bases and J by 5 bases, and 6 bases separated the two germline ends. The CDR3 sequence is CASSWDDEQYF. The DNA for the CDR3 is TGTGCCAGCAGCTGGGACGACGAGCAGTACTTC.

The genes are TRBV28 and TRBJ1-5, with D unclear. V was cut by 6 bases and J by 0 bases, with 12 bases left in between. Germline V gene lookup returns CDR1 MDHEN and CDR2 SYDVKM. CDR3 length: 15 amino acids. The CDR3 spells CASRQTQYSNQPQHF. In DNA, the CDR3 is TGTGCCAGCAGACAGACACAGTATAGCAATCAGCCCCAGCATTTT.

The gene calls are TRBV6-6 and TRBJ1-3; D perhaps matches TRBD1 (6 bases). The CDR3 runs to 15 residues. Trimming removed 4 bases from V and 4 bases from J, with 14 bases in between. The germline V gene encodes CDR1 MNHNY and CDR2 SVGAGI (reference sequence). In DNA form, the CDR3 reads TGTGCCAGCAGTTCGCGACAGGCCGGGGGAAACACCATATATTTT. Its protein product is CASSSRQAGGNTIYF.

This clonotype was seen more than once but under ten times. This rearrangement joins TRBV7-9 to TRBJ2-1; D call uncertain. CDR1 is SEHNR and CDR2 is FQNEAQ in the germline V gene (reference sequence). CDR3 length: 14 amino acids. The V gene lost 2 bases and the J gene lost 5 bases, with 10 bases spanning the gap. DNA of the CDR3: TGTGCCAGCAGCTTACTTCTCGCACACAATGAGCAGTTCTTC. Encoded protein: CASSLLLAHNEQFF.

The V and J genes are TRBV21-1 and TRBJ1-1; TRBD1, as called in the table, went unchecked against the DNA. TRBV21-1 is a recognized pseudogene. This CDR3 has 16 residues. The CDR3 sequence: CASSKRRQGESTEAFF. In DNA form, the CDR3 reads TGTGCCAGCAGTAAAAGGAGGCAGGGAGAGAGCACTGAAGCTTTCTTT.